This TCR beta chain was sequenced in a study of neurological immune-mediated disorders. This clonotype was seen ten or more times. The antigen is not known. CDR3 length equals 16 residues. In germline, CDR1 is SGHRS, CDR2 YFSETQ. V shed 3 bases, J shed 8 bases, and the junction held 9 bases outside the gene matches. Study findings and constraints: The greatest TCR clonal expansion occurred in HTLV-1-associated myelopathy and the least in multiple sclerosis, which fell below healthy controls. The repertoires of 18 of 34 multiple sclerosis patients were placed by phylogenetic grouping in a single related-CDR3 cluster, which may be a signature.

The making of cDNA relied on 5'RACE with 10-nucleotide random UMIs. One entry per CDR3 protein results from TCRdb running MiXCR on the 5' RACE reads. The sample records tens of thousands of distinct CDR3 sequences, approximately 5.8% being singletons. Libraries from sorted cells each used about 1 million CD4+ or CD8+ T cells. The origin of this receptor is a woman aged 18-29 years with multiple sclerosis. The sample taken for sequencing was CD4+ T cells from blood. The V and J genes are TRBV5-1 and TRBJ1-6, with 9 bases aligning to TRBD1. CDR3 nucleotides: TGCGCCAGCAGCTGGGGACTCACAGGGGGCCATTCACCCCTCCACTTT. Translation: CASSWGLTGGHSPLHF.